This TCR beta chain was captured by sequencing in a study of Graves' ophthalmopathy and Graves' hyperthyroidism. Overall study: Stable hyperthyroidism denotes an absence of ophthalmopathy throughout 18 months of follow-up. Findings and caveats of the study: In separating ophthalmopathy from stable hyperthyroidism, a 13-signature model achieved about 91% sensitivity and 81.08% specificity.

Hyperthyroidism patients were newly diagnosed, ill under 2 months, and aged 18 to 65 years. Clinicians made diagnoses from clinical symptoms, serum thyroxine, TRAb, thyroid ultrasound and orbital computed tomography. The authors amplified TCR beta CDR3 regions from RNA transcripts. HTBI primers were employed in first-round RT-PCR, then a second-round multiplex PCR followed. TCRdb reprocessed the multiplex PCR reads with MiXCR, giving one entry per CDR3 protein. The sample lists around 1.1 million distinct CDR3 sequences, about 38% occurring once. At least ten counts were recorded for this clonotype. Antigen unknown. Material for sequencing was peripheral blood or thyroid tissue (not recorded which). This TCR was sampled from an adult man with Graves' hyperthyroidism.

CDR3 sequence: CASSQDSGPYEQYF. In DNA, the CDR3 is TGCGCCAGCAGCCAAGACTCAGGCCCCTACGAGCAGTACTTC. The chain recombines TRBV4-3 with TRBJ2-7; D gene ambiguous. CDR1 and CDR2 from the germline V gene are LGHNA and YSLEER. V was clipped by 0 bases and J by 2 bases, with 8 bases between them. CDR3 length: 14 residues.